These 30 T cell receptor beta chains originate from one sample sequenced in a study of blood T cell repertoires in COVID-19. Some clones are missing from TCRdb's copy, which holds only in-frame ones; the method was immunoSEQ multiplex PCR. The sample yields more than 150,000 clones, roughly 80% seen once. The sample taken for sequencing was peripheral blood. The receptors come from a woman younger than 45 with acute or convalescent COVID-19.

The chain links TRBV5-4 to TRBJ2-5, with 11 bases matching TRBD1. The CDR3 length is 17 residues. The V gene end was trimmed by 4 bases and the J gene end by 4 bases; junction bases not matched to a gene: 12. Germline CDR1 SGHNT, CDR2 YYREEE (reference sequence). The CDR3 loop reads CASSTPGQGVRGETQYF. CDR3 nucleotides: TGTGCCAGCAGCACGCCGGGACAGGGGGTAAGGGGAGAGACCCAGTACTTC.

V gene TRBV28 combines with J gene TRBJ2-7, with a weak D call TRBD1 (5 bases). The ends were cut back, 6 bases at V and 1 base at J, with 16 bases in the middle. Germline lookup yields CDR1 MDHEN and CDR2 SYDVKM. This CDR3 has 15 amino acids. CDR3 sequence: CASRPTGLQSYEQYF. CDR3 nucleotides: TGTGCCAGCAGGCCCACAGGTCTACAATCCTACGAGCAGTACTTC.

This chain joins TRBV30 and TRBJ2-7; TRBD2 agrees at 13 bases. The CDR3 loop spans 15 amino acids. Germline lookup yields CDR1 GTSNPN and CDR2 SVGIG (reference sequence). V was clipped by 0 bases and J by 5 bases; unmatched bases: 4. The DNA for the CDR3 is TGTGCCTGGAGTGTACTAGCGGGGGGGCCGAACGAGCAGTACTTC. Encoded protein: CAWSVLAGGPNEQYF.

This sequence joins TRBV7-2 and TRBJ1-5, with D possibly TRBD1 on 5 matching bases. V was shortened by 1 base and J by 0 bases, with 7 bases between the two germline ends. CDR1 and CDR2 (germline): SGHTA, FQGNSA. This CDR3 contains 15 residues. The CDR3 sequence: CASSLVGDSNQPQHF. CDR3 nucleotides: TGTGCCAGCAGCTTAGTAGGGGATAGCAATCAGCCCCAGCATTTT.

The chain joins TRBV24-1 to TRBJ2-5; 9 nucleotides align to TRBD2. The germline V gene encodes CDR1 KGHDR and CDR2 SFDVKD. Trimming removed 4 bases from V and 6 bases from J; junction bases left unmatched: 20. The CDR3 extends over 19 amino acids. CDR3: CATSEGGWGQREVVKTQYF. The CDR3 DNA follows: TGTGCCACCAGTGAGGGGGGGTGGGGACAGCGGGAGGTTGTAAAGACCCAGTACTTC.

The V and J genes are TRBV9 and TRBJ2-7; 9 bases agree with TRBD1. The CDR3 consists of 16 residues. From germline, CDR1 is SGDLS and CDR2 YYNGEE. V shed 2 bases and J 6 bases; nucleotides not matched to a gene: 12. CDR3: CASSVTPGTGRTEQYF. CDR3 bases: TGTGCCAGCAGCGTGACCCCCGGGACAGGGAGGACCGAGCAGTACTTC.

This rearrangement joins TRBV5-1 to TRBJ1-1; D is perhaps TRBD1 (6 bases). This CDR3 spans 16 amino acids. The V gene lost 0 bases and the J gene lost 0 bases, with 12 bases spanning the gap. CDR1 is SGHRS and CDR2 is YFSETQ in the germline V gene. CDR3 sequence (DNA): TGCGCCAGCAGCTTGGGACCCACAGGGATGAACACTGAAGCTTTCTTT. Translation gives CASSLGPTGMNTEAFF.

For this clone: One end of the junction does not line up with germline, which may come from a read error. The CDR3 DNA is TGTGCTAGCAGCTTAGGGGCAGGGATTGGTAATGAGCAGTTCTTC. This translates into CASSLGAGIGNEQFF. The V gene is TRBV7-7, the J gene TRBJ2-1; D may be TRBD1 (5 bases). The CDR3 is 15 amino acids. Germline V gene sequence: CDR1 SSHAT, CDR2 FNYEAQ (reference sequence).

The chain is built from TRBV30 and TRBJ2-7, with 7 bases that match TRBD1. There are 14 residues in the CDR3. J was trimmed by 5 bases and V by 3 bases; bases with no gene match: 10. Germline V gene data show CDR1 as GTSNPN and CDR2 as SVGIG (reference sequence). CDR3 sequence (DNA): TGTGCCTGGAGCCCGATCGGGACAGTCAACGAGCAGTACTTC. Translation gives CAWSPIGTVNEQYF.

This sequence joins TRBV30 and TRBJ1-1; 10 bases map to TRBD1. V was pared by 0 bases and J by 3 bases, with 4 bases of the junction left unmatched. Per germline, CDR1 GTSNPN and CDR2 SVGIG (reference sequence). The CDR3 has 15 residues. The DNA for the CDR3 is TGTGCCTGGAGTGTATGGGGGACAGGGGACACTGAAGCTTTCTTT. This sequence encodes CAWSVWGTGDTEAFF.

The V call is TRBV28, the J call TRBJ1-1; D gene uncertain. This CDR3 spans 13 amino acids. Trimming took 5 bases from V and 1 from J, leaving 8 bases between them. Germline V CDR1 and CDR2: MDHEN, SYDVKM. CDR3 region: CASSDTANTEAFF. The CDR3 nucleotides read TGTGCCAGCAGTGACACAGCGAACACTGAAGCTTTCTTT.

This sequence joins TRBV14 and TRBJ2-3, with 7 bases identical to TRBD2. V lost 3 bases, J lost 0 bases, and 9 bases stayed unmatched. Germline CDR1 is SGHDN and CDR2 is FVKESK. CDR3 length: 17 residues. CDR3 nucleotide sequence: TGTGCCAGCAGCCAGCTCATGGGACTATCTAGCACAGATACGCAGTATTTT. Its protein product is CASSQLMGLSSTDTQYF.

The V call is TRBV28, the J call TRBJ1-4; 7 nucleotides match TRBD1. The V gene end was trimmed by 2 bases and the J gene end by 0 bases; junction bases not matched to a gene: 9. The CDR3 covers 18 residues. Germline V lookup: CDR1 MDHEN, CDR2 SYDVKM. CDR3 DNA: TGTGCCAGCAGTTTAAGGGGGCAATCGGTTGCAACTAATGAAAAACTGTTTTTT. Its protein product is CASSLRGQSVATNEKLFF.

As DNA, the CDR3 is TGTGCCAGCAGCTTTCAGGGTCCCTCTGGAAACACCATATATTTT. Translating it yields CASSFQGPSGNTIYF. This chain connects TRBV5-5 to TRBJ1-3; tentative D call: TRBD1 (5 bases). The CDR3 runs to 15 residues. Germline V gene data show CDR1 as SGHKS and CDR2 as YYEKEE (reference sequence). V dropped 2 bases and J dropped 0 bases, with 9 bases sitting between them.

This chain links TRBV30 with TRBJ2-5, with a possible D match to TRBD2 (6 bases). Germline V gives CDR1 GTSNPN, CDR2 SVGIG (reference sequence). The CDR3 spans 13 residues. V was shortened by 2 bases and J by 4 bases, with 11 bases between the two germline ends. The CDR3 bases are TGTGCCTGGAGTCAGCGGAGGGCAGAGACCCAGTACTTC. Its translation is CAWSQRRAETQYF.

The genes are TRBV7-7 and TRBJ2-5, with 9 bases matching TRBD1. V gave up 4 bases and J gave up 5 bases; unmatched junction bases: 8. The CDR3 runs 15 residues. Germline lookup yields CDR1 SSHAT and CDR2 FNYEAQ (reference sequence). The CDR3 sequence is CASSYTGGPGETQYF. DNA of the CDR3: TGTGCCAGCAGCTACACAGGGGGCCCCGGGGAGACCCAGTACTTC.

The genes are TRBV19 and TRBJ1-3, with a weak D call TRBD1 (6 bases). The CDR3 consists of 15 residues. The germline V and J ends were trimmed by 5 bases and 0 bases, with 11 bases remaining between them. In germline, CDR1 is LNHDA, CDR2 SQIVND (reference sequence). The CDR3 loop is CASSPDRISGNTIYF. In DNA, the CDR3 is TGTGCCAGTAGTCCTGACAGGATCTCTGGAAACACCATATATTTT.

In this sample, this clone turned up a few times. This sequence joins TRBV29-1 and TRBJ2-5; 8 bases line up with TRBD1. V lost 7 bases and J lost 5; bases outside the gene matches: 15. The CDR3 has 15 residues. CDR1 and CDR2 (germline): SQVTM, ANQGSEA. The CDR3 spells CSATRSDRERETQYF. DNA of the CDR3: TGCAGCGCTACCCGCTCGGACAGGGAGAGGGAGACCCAGTACTTC.

The rearrangement links TRBV19 to TRBJ1-1; no reliable D call. Germline assignment: CDR1 LNHDA and CDR2 SQIVND (reference sequence). This CDR3 contains 14 residues. Trimming shortened V by 9 bases and J by 1 base, and 15 bases separated the two germline ends. The CDR3 nucleotides read TGTGCCAGCTCTTACCTAGGATCGAACACTGAAGCTTTCTTT. Amino acids: CASSYLGSNTEAFF.

The rearrangement uses TRBV6-2 or TRBV6-3 and TRBJ1-1; 9 bases map to TRBD1. CDR1 is MNHEY, CDR2 SVGEGT, per germline. This CDR3 contains 11 residues. J was trimmed by 8 bases and V by 6 bases; bases with no gene match: 1. The CDR3 loop reads CASSTGGEAFF. The CDR3, as DNA: TGTGCCAGCAGCACAGGGGGCGAAGCTTTCTTT.

This clone was observed a handful of times. The rearrangement links TRBV5-1 to TRBJ2-7, with D tentatively TRBD1 (6 bases). V was pared by 1 base and J by 3 bases, with 8 bases between. This CDR3 region has 13 residues. Germline CDR1 is SGHRS and CDR2 is YFSETQ. The CDR3 coding sequence is TGCGCCAGCAGCTTGACAGGGAACTACGAGCAGTACTTC. Its translation: CASSLTGNYEQYF.

The chain couples TRBV12-3 or TRBV12-4 to TRBJ2-7, with D perhaps TRBD1 (6 bases). Deletions cut 6 bases from V and 9 bases from J, with 15 bases between. The CDR3 loop spans 12 amino acids. CDR3: CASSRQAGAQYF. CDR3 bases: TGTGCCAGCAGCCGACAGGCCGGGGCGCAGTACTTC.

The chain couples TRBV5-1 to TRBJ1-3, with D unresolved. V shed 8 bases and J shed 0 bases, with 6 bases lying between them. CDR3 length: 12 amino acids. Germline loops: CDR1 SGHRS, CDR2 YFSETQ. CDR3 loop: CASHNSGNTIYF. CDR3 bases: TGCGCCAGTCACAACTCTGGAAACACCATATATTTT.

Note on this clone: Other DNA sequences in the sample encode the same CDR3. V and J are TRBV29-1 and TRBJ2-2, with D perhaps matching TRBD2 (5 bases). Germline lookup yields CDR1 SQVTM and CDR2 ANQGSEA. Trimming stripped 7 bases from V and 1 base from J, with 7 bases between. The CDR3 consists of 12 residues. Here the CDR3 DNA reads TGCAGCGGCGGACTGAACACCGGGGAGCTGTTTTTT. Its translation: CSGGLNTGELFF.

The V call is TRBV6-2 or TRBV6-3, the J call TRBJ2-3; 11 bases agree with TRBD2. CDR3 size: 15 residues. V lost 4 bases and J lost 5; bases outside the gene matches: 5. Per germline, CDR1 MNHEY and CDR2 SVGEGT. For the CDR3, the DNA is TGTGCCAGCAGTTTTTTAGCGGGAGGGATAGATACGCAGTATTTT. This gives the protein CASSFLAGGIDTQYF.

This clone was seen more than once but under ten times. J is TRBJ1-6 and V is TRBV9; D is unresolved. Between the trimmed V and J ends, which lost 4 bases and 13 bases, there was a span of 15 bases. The CDR3 loop spans 13 amino acids. CDR1 and CDR2 from the germline V gene are SGDLS and YYNGEE. The CDR3 loop reads CASSRPSGTPLHF. CDR3 nucleotide sequence: TGTGCCAGCAGCCGCCCATCCGGTACGCCCCTCCACTTT.

The V call is TRBV27, the J call TRBJ1-5, with 7 positions matching TRBD1. The germline V gene encodes CDR1 MNHEY and CDR2 SMNVEV (reference sequence). This CDR3 spans 14 amino acids. With V trimmed by 2 bases and J by 6 bases, 4 bases remained unmatched. This CDR3 reads CASSLRGPGQPQHF. CDR3 DNA: TGTGCCAGCAGTTTAAGGGGGCCGGGTCAGCCCCAGCATTTT.

This chain joins TRBV10-3 and TRBJ2-7; the match to TRBD2 covers 8 bases. V shed 10 bases and J 3 bases; nucleotides not matched to a gene: 5. Germline CDR1 ENHRY, CDR2 SYGVKD. The CDR3 has 12 residues. The CDR3 spells CANGGGNYEQYF. The CDR3 DNA reads TGTGCCAACGGGGGGGGGAACTACGAGCAGTACTTC.

The chain uses TRBV6-5 and TRBJ2-1, with D uncertain. Trimming left V 10 bases short and J 0 bases short, with 10 bases between. Germline V lookup: CDR1 MNHEY, CDR2 SVGAGI. The CDR3 sequence is 13 residues long. The CDR3 protein is CATRRFSYNEQFF. In DNA form, the CDR3 reads TGTGCCACTAGGCGATTCTCCTACAATGAGCAGTTCTTC.

This sequence joins TRBV6-6 and TRBJ1-5; possible D gene TRBD1, 6 bases. The CDR3 contains 15 residues. The germline CDR1 and CDR2 sequences are MNHNY and SVGAGI (reference sequence). The germline V and J ends were trimmed by 6 bases and 5 bases, with 17 bases remaining between them. CDR3 residues: CASRPSTGGHQPQHF. CDR3 sequence (DNA): TGTGCCAGCAGGCCATCAACGGGGGGCCATCAGCCCCAGCATTTT.